Presented here are 13 T cell receptor beta chains from one specimen sequenced in a study of blood T cell repertoires in COVID-19. Only in-frame clones appear in the TCRdb table, and some are missing; sequencing was by immunoSEQ multiplex PCR. The profile shows some 52,000 clones, roughly nine tenths of them singletons. Material for sequencing was peripheral blood. The receptor source for this set is a man aged 55 to 70 with active COVID-19.

This chain connects TRBV4-3 to TRBJ2-7; 7 nucleotides agree with TRBD1. This CDR3 region has 13 residues. Germline CDR1 reads LGHNA; CDR2 reads YSLEER. The V and J ends lost 2 bases and 5 bases, in that order; junction bases with no gene match: 3. In DNA, the CDR3 is TGCGCCAGCAGCCAACGTCAGGGGGACGAGCAGTACTTC. It yields the protein CASSQRQGDEQYF.

The chain couples TRBV4-1 to TRBJ1-2; D is possibly TRBD1 (6 bases). There are 16 residues in the CDR3. V gave up 4 bases and J gave up 1 base, with 16 bases separating them. CDR1 MGHRA and CDR2 YSYEKL come from the germline V gene. CDR3 in DNA: TGCGCCAGCAGCCCGTCCCGGGGACACCTTAACTATGGCTACACCTTC. Its protein is CASSPSRGHLNYGYTF.

The chain carries TRBV4-3 and TRBJ2-2; 8 nucleotides agree with TRBD2. The CDR3 runs to 14 residues. V shed 6 bases, J shed 5 bases, and the junction held 5 bases outside the gene matches. Germline values: CDR1 LGHNA, CDR2 YSLEER. The CDR3 reads CASRVGRATGELFF. The CDR3 nucleotides are TGCGCCAGCAGGGTCGGGAGGGCTACCGGGGAGCTGTTTTTT.

This chain connects TRBV19 to TRBJ2-1; no clear D. Between the trimmed V and J ends, which lost 7 bases and 8 bases, there was a span of 9 bases. Germline lookup yields CDR1 LNHDA and CDR2 SQIVND (reference sequence). The length of the CDR3 is 11 residues. The CDR3 DNA reads as TGTGCCAGTACTAGTCATGATGAGCAGTTCTTC. It yields the protein CASTSHDEQFF. The full variable domain, its missing parts supplied by reference TRBV19 and TRBJ2-1, is DGGITQSPKYLFRKEGQNVTLSCEQNLNHDAMYWYRQDPGQGLRLIYYSQIVNDFQKGDIAEGYSVSREKKESFPLTVTSAQKNPTAFYLCASTSHDEQFFGPGTRLTVL.

This rearrangement joins TRBV19 to TRBJ2-1, with TRBD2 matching over 9 bases. After removal of 4 bases from V and 1 base from J, the junction contained 2 bases not matched to a gene. CDR1 is LNHDA and CDR2 is SQIVND in the germline V gene (reference sequence). The CDR3 contains 15 residues. CDR3 sequence: CASSTSGTSYNEQFF. The DNA for the CDR3 is TGTGCCAGTAGTACTAGCGGGACATCCTACAATGAGCAGTTCTTC.

J is TRBJ2-3 and V is TRBV7-2, with D possibly matching TRBD2 (8 bases). The CDR3 contains 15 residues. The V end lost 5 bases, the J end lost 1 base, and 13 bases lay between the germline ends. Germline-derived CDR1 and CDR2 are SGHTA and FQGNSA. CDR3 sequence reads: CASSQGGLGTDTQYF. CDR3 nucleotides: TGTGCCAGCAGCCAGGGGGGACTAGGCACAGATACGCAGTATTTT.

The chain employs TRBV5-1 and TRBJ2-7; TRBD2 is a possible D gene (5 bases). The CDR3 spans 14 residues. Germline V gene sequence: CDR1 SGHRS, CDR2 YFSETQ. Trimming shortened V by 2 bases and J by 5 bases, and 14 bases separated the two germline ends. CDR3 loop: CASSFERAGDEQYF. In DNA form, the CDR3 reads TGCGCCAGCAGCTTTGAGAGGGCAGGCGACGAGCAGTACTTC. Using reference TRBV5-1 and TRBJ2-7 for the parts outside the CDR3, the full variable domain is KAGVTQTPRYLIKTRGQQVTLSCSPISGHRSVSWYQQTPGQGLQFLFEYFSETQRNKGNFPGRFSGRQFSNSRSEMNVSTLELGDSALYLCASSFERAGDEQYFGPGTRLTVT.

The chain links TRBV9 to TRBJ1-2; D might be TRBD1 (6 bases). CDR1 is SGDLS, CDR2 YYNGEE, per germline. V lost 3 bases and J 2 bases, leaving 17 bases between the germline ends. This CDR3 contains 16 residues. CDR3 loop: CASSGGRGAGNYGYTF. The CDR3 nucleotides are TGTGCCAGCAGCGGAGGCCGGGGGGCCGGCAACTATGGCTACACCTTC.

V and J are TRBV5-4 and TRBJ2-1; D possibly corresponds to TRBD2 (5 bases). The V end lost 4 bases, the J end lost 7 bases, and 15 bases lay between the germline ends. The CDR3 sequence is 14 residues long. The germline gives CDR1 SGHNT, CDR2 YYREEE (reference sequence). The CDR3 DNA sequence: TGTGCCAGCAGCGCCCGTCATTCGGGAAATGAGCAGTTCTTC. It codes for CASSARHSGNEQFF.

V and J are TRBV28 and TRBJ1-5; 12 bases map to TRBD1. With V trimmed by 5 bases and J by 6 bases, 5 bases remained unmatched. Germline V CDR1 and CDR2: MDHEN, SYDVKM. This CDR3 has 15 amino acids. The CDR3 reads CASSDGTGGRQPQHF. CDR3 coding DNA: TGTGCCAGCAGTGACGGGACAGGGGGCCGTCAGCCCCAGCATTTT.

This clone was seen a single time. This chain links TRBV5-4 with TRBJ2-1, with D possibly TRBD2 on 6 matching bases. CDR1 is SGHNT and CDR2 is YYREEE in the germline V gene (reference sequence). The V end was cut by 3 bases, the J end by 12 bases, with 16 bases between. This CDR3 is 13 amino acids long. This chain's CDR3 is CASSSPSGVGQFF. As DNA, the CDR3 is TGTGCCAGCAGCTCCCCGTCGGGGGTGGGGCAGTTCTTC.

The gene calls are TRBV9 and TRBJ2-2, with 9 bases that match TRBD1. J lost 4 bases, V lost 4 bases, and 8 bases had no gene match. The germline V gene has CDR1 SGDLS and CDR2 YYNGEE. CDR3 size: 16 residues. CDR3 residues: CASSLSGTGTTGELFF. The CDR3 bases are TGTGCCAGCAGCCTATCCGGGACAGGGACCACCGGGGAGCTGTTTTTT.

Turning to this clone: Germline is not matched at one junction end, which may reflect a read error. The chain combines TRBV5-1 with TRBJ2-3, with D possibly matching TRBD2 (6 bases). The CDR3 loop spans 13 amino acids. Germline CDR1 reads SGHRS; CDR2 reads YFSETQ. This CDR3 reads CASSYTSRDTQYF. The CDR3 bases are TGCGCCAGCAGCTATACTAGCAGAGATACGCAGTATTTT.